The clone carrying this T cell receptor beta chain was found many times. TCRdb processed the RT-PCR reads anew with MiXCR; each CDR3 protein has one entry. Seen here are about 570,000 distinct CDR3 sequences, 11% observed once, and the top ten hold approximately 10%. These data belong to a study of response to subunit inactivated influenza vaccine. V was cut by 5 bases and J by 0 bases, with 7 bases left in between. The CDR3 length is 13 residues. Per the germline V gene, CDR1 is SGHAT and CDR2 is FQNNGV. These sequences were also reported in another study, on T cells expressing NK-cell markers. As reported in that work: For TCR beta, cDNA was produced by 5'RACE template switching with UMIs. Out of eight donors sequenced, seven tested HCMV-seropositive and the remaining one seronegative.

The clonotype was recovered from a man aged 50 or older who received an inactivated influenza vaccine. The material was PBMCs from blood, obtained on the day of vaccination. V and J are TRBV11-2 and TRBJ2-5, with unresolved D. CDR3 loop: CASSGGHQETQYF. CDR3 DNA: TGTGCCAGCAGCGGCGGCCACCAAGAGACCCAGTACTTC.